This T cell receptor beta chain was recorded in a study of response to subunit inactivated influenza vaccine. General observations from the study: With each seasonal influenza vaccination, the authors suggested, few new T cells are recruited.

TCRdb re-called the RT-PCR reads through MiXCR, storing one row per CDR3 protein. The sample includes 650,000 or so distinct CDR3 sequences, about 15% of them seen just once. Looked up from germline, CDR1 is DFQATT and CDR2 is SNEGSKA (reference sequence). This CDR3 has 15 residues. V lost 2 bases, J lost 4 bases, and 17 bases lay in between. This clonotype turned up a few times. The target antigen is unknown. The sequence was obtained from a man in his forties or fifties who received an inactivated influenza vaccine. The chain carries TRBV20-1 and TRBJ1-1, with no clear D. The specimen was PBMCs from blood, collected 14 to 15 days before vaccination. CDR3 nucleotides: TGCAGTGCTAGATCTCGGACGGGATACGTCACTGAAGCTTTCTTT. It encodes CSARSRTGYVTEAFF.